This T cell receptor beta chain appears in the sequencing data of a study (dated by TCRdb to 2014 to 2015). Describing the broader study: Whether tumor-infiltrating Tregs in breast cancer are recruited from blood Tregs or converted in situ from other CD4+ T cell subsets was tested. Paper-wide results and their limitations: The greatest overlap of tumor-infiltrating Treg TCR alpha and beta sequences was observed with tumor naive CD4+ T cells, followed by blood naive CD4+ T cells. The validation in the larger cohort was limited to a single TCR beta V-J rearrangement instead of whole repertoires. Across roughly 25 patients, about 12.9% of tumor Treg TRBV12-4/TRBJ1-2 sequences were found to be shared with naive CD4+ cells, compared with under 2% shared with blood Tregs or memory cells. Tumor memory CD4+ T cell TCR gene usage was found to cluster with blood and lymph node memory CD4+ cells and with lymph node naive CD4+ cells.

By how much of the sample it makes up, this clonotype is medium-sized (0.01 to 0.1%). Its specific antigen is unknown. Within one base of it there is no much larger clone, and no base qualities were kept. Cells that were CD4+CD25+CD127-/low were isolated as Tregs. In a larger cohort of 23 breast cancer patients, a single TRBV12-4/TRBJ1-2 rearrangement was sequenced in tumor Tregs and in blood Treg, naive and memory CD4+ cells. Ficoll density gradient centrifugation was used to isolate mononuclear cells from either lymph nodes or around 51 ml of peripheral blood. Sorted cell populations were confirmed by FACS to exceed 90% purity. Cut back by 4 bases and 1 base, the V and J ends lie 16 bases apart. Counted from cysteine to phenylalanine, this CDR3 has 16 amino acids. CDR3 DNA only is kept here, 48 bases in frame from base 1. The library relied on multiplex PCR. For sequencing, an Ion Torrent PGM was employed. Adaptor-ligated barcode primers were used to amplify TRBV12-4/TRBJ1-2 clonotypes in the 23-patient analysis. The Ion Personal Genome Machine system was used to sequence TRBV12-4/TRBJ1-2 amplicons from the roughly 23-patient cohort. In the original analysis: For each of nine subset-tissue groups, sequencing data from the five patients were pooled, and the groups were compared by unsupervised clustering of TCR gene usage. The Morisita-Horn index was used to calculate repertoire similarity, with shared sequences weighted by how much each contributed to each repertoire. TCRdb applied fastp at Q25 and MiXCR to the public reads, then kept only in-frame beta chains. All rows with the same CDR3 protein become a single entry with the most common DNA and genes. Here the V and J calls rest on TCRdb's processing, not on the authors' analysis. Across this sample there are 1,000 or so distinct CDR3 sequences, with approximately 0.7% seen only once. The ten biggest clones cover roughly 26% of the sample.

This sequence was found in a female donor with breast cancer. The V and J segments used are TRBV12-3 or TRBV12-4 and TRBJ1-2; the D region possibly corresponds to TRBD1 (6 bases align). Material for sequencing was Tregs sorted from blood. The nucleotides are TGTGCCAGCAGTTCAATACAGGGTAGAGGTAACTATGGCTACACCTTC. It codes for CASSSIQGRGNYGYTF.